This TCR beta chain derives from a study of identical twins (dated by TCRdb to 2016 to 2017). With regard to the full study: To test whether fetal clonotypes persist, the study used deep sequencing on TCR alpha and beta repertoires from monozygotic twins, unrelated adults of various ages, and cord blood. To rule out contamination, replicate twin experiments were performed at different times with different library preparation protocols.

Only healthy Caucasian donors were included. Three pairs of female monozygotic twins, all aged about 18 to 29 years, made up the twin cohort. CD4+ and CD8+ T cell populations were isolated with positive isolation kits from Invitrogen. What the study reported, not specific to this receptor: In monozygotic twins, out-of-frame TCR alpha sharing was systematically underestimated by recombination models, although the models agreed with sharing between unrelated individuals. Fewer insertions were carried by abundant cord blood beta clonotypes; a weaker similar trend was observed in young adult naive repertoires, while no such trend was observed in memory repertoires. Excess twin sharing in beta out-of-frame sequences was weaker because fewer shared sequences lowered the signal-to-noise ratio. Compared with coincidental sharing between unrelated individuals, an excess of low generation-probability sequences was observed among out-of-frame TCR alpha sequences shared between twins. Invariant T cells such as MAIT and iNKT could partly confound zero-insertion analyses, although diverse VJ usage argued against such confounding for most clonotypes. Because the same donors could not be followed over many years, conclusions were based on cross-sectional statistical analysis.

Only a few counts were recorded for this clonotype. Its target antigen remains unknown. No much larger clone exists at a distance of one base, and base qualities are not known. The germline V gene sets CDR1 to SNHLY and CDR2 to FYNNEI. The CDR3 runs 15 amino acids, cysteine and phenylalanine included. Solely the CDR3 DNA is kept, with 45 bases framed from the first base. Unmatched junction bases come to 2, with V trimmed by 6 bases and J by 0 bases. Receptor amplification or capture employed 5' RACE. Sequencer: Illumina HiSeq 2000. Template switching added a universal primer binding site, and the final cDNA carried a unique molecular identifier that allowed TCR cDNA molecules to be counted accurately. First-strand cDNA for TCR alpha and beta chains was synthesized from specific primers in the conserved constant-segment region. To control for contamination, each cDNA library was double barcoded with a SMART-Mk sample barcode plus Illumina barcodes. TruSeq adapter sequences and Illumina sample barcodes were added in two successive PCR steps. The TCR alpha and beta cDNA libraries were sequenced on the Illumina HiSeq platform using custom primers. In the source study's methods: Raw reads were processed with MiGEC to extract unique molecular identifiers, and MiXCR was used to determine CDR3 positions. Recombination models were inferred per individual with the repgenHMM and IGoR tools using an EM algorithm. Shared clonotypes were analyzed with the tcR package in R, and sharing was normalized by the product of cloneset sizes. Out-of-frame nonproductive sequences were analyzed to study raw recombination free of thymic and clonal selection effects. TCRdb's own reprocessing of the public reads used fastp at Q25 and MiXCR and kept productive beta chains. Each entry is one CDR3 protein sequence, shown with its most common DNA and genes. The V and J calls were not made by the authors but by TCRdb's processing. The sample yields roughly 220,000 distinct CDR3 sequences; 5% to 7% were counted once. Roughly 15% of the sample comes from the top ten.

These same records also appear under a second study, on T cells expressing NK-cell markers. The second study reports: In sorted CD3+CD56+NKG2C+, CD3+CD56+NKG2C- and CD3+CD56-NKG2C+ T-cell subsets from eight donors, TCR beta-chain repertoires were profiled. Of the eight sequenced donors, seven were found to be HCMV-seropositive and one was found to be HCMV-seronegative. In several experiments an anti-gammadeltaTCR antibody was added to restrict sorting to alphabetaTCR-expressing T cells. For several donors, the dominant CD3+CD56+NKG2C+ clonotypes were among the top 10 CD8+ clonotypes and accounted for roughly 1.0-8% of CD8+ T cells. Those dominant clonotypes were again the most abundant among CD3+CD56-NKG2C+ cells in a few donors, at roughly 28.3-60.1%. It remained unclear whether the expanded NKG2C-expressing T cell clones were specific for HCMV antigens. Randomly selected healthy volunteers, three men and five women, were used as the eight sequenced donors. HCMV serostatus was determined by detecting HCMV-specific IgG in serum with a commercial ELISA kit. MIGEC handled demultiplexing of the reads and grouping by UMI, while MiTCR was used to assemble and quantify clonotypes. To exclude erroneous sequences, any TCR cDNA sequence not supported by at least two reads was discarded. Downstream repertoire analysis used the tcR package, and clonotypes were matched across fractions by CDR3 nucleotide sequence plus V segment. Antigen specificity was annotated against VDJdb with VDJmatch, allowing one amino acid substitution in CDR3.

Sequencing input: CD8+ T cells sorted from blood. The rearranged chain carries TRBV2 and TRBJ2-1; 10 bases in the middle match TRBD2. The receptor was isolated from a woman between 18 and 29 years old in good health. Here the CDR3 is given as CASREREGSYNEQFF. The DNA is TGTGCCAGCAGAGAGCGGGAGGGCTCCTACAATGAGCAGTTCTTC.